This T cell receptor (beta chain) was sequenced during a study of blood T cell repertoires in COVID-19. Per the study methods: Reference gene primer amplification in the assay estimated nucleated cell counts. Data came from immunoSEQ multiplex PCR; TCRdb stores just in-frame clones and leaves some out. V and J calls and clone size are as listed in that table; D and trimming were resolved from the DNA. The table has 300,000 or so clones, around 82% seen once. This clone was counted only a few times. Germline V gene lookup returns CDR1 SGHDN and CDR2 FVKESK. Trimming removed 3 bases from V and 3 bases from J; junction bases left unmatched: 8. The CDR3 spans 15 residues.

The sequenced material came from peripheral blood. V and J are TRBV14 and TRBJ2-7; 7 bases map to TRBD2. The sequence was obtained from a woman between 50 and 59 years old with acute or convalescent COVID-19. The CDR3 coding sequence is TGTGCCAGCAGCCAGTCCCTGGGAGGGGTCTACGAGCAGTACTTC. Translation: CASSQSLGGVYEQYF.